The rows below give T cell receptor beta chains drawn from one sample of a study of metastatic and nonmetastatic thyroid tumors. Using MiXCR, TCRdb re-called clones from the PCR reads. The table lists around 13,000 clones, 20% to 25% of them singletons. The material sequenced was blood. The receptors come from a female donor with papillary thyroid cancer or a benign thyroid nodule (not recorded which). Some clones in this sample may be carry-over from other donors' samples. CDR3s include the opening cysteine and the closing phenylalanine or tryptophan. D genes are given only for firm matches. Expanded clones get a size class; other rows say once, few or many, or leave the size out.

D: NA; J: TRBJ1-3; size: many; V: TRBV11-2; CDR3: CASSLVGGQSSGNTIYF; DNA: TGTGCCAGCAGCTTAGTTGGAGGCCAGAGCTCTGGAAACACCATATATTTT
D: TRBD1; J: TRBJ1-1; size: NA; V: TRBV6-1; CDR3: CASSPGTDLFTEDFF; DNA: TGTGCCAGCAGTCCAGGGACAGATTTATTCACTGAAGATTTCTTT
D: NA; J: TRBJ1-2; size: medium-sized; V: TRBV19; CDR3: CASSDRRNGYTF; DNA: TGTGCCAGTAGTGACCGGAGAAATGGCTACACCTTC
D: NA; J: TRBJ1-2; size: NA; V: TRBV5-1; CDR3: CASSLSTKIYGYTF; DNA: TGCGCCAGCAGCTTGAGTACCAAGATCTATGGCTACACCTTC
D: TRBD1; J: TRBJ2-4; size: many; V: TRBV20-1; CDR3: CSAIARGSAKNIQYF; DNA: TGCAGTGCCATCGCCAGGGGGTCGGCCAAAAACATTCAGTACTTC
D: NA; J: TRBJ1-1; size: many; V: TRBV14; CDR3: CASSQDMNTEAFF; DNA: TGTGCCAGCAGCCAAGACATGAACACTGAAGCTTTCTTT
D: NA; J: TRBJ1-6; size: NA; V: TRBV28; CDR3: CASRGPNGVCSNSPLHF; DNA: TGTGCCTCCCGCGGCCCCAACGGGGTATGTAGCAATTCACCCCTCCACTTT
D: NA; J: TRBJ2-7; size: few; V: TRBV7-9; CDR3: CAIRRYSYEQYF; DNA: TGTGCCATCCGTAGGTATTCCTACGAGCAGTACTTC
D: NA; J: TRBJ2-2; size: few; V: TRBV6-1; CDR3: CASSEVAGGGTGELFF; DNA: TGTGCCAGCAGTGAGGTGGCAGGGGGAGGCACCGGGGAGCTGTTTTTT
D: NA; J: TRBJ2-1; size: many; V: TRBV7-9; CDR3: CASSSGGYNEQFF; DNA: TGTGCCAGCAGCTCTGGCGGTTACAATGAGCAGTTCTTC
D: NA; J: TRBJ2-1; size: many; V: TRBV18; CDR3: CASSPLSGHNEQFF; DNA: TGTGCCAGCTCACCATTGAGCGGGCACAATGAGCAGTTCTTC
D: TRBD1; J: TRBJ1-6; size: medium-sized; V: TRBV28; CDR3: CASRYSGYRGQTSSPLHF; DNA: TGTGCCAGCAGGTATTCCGGGTACAGGGGTCAAACGAGTTCACCCCTCCACTTT
D: NA; J: TRBJ2-3; size: medium-sized; V: TRBV6-5; CDR3: CASSRRGGGSLSTDTQYF; DNA: TGTGCCAGCAGCCGGCGCGGGGGCGGTTCACTTAGCACAGATACGCAGTATTTT
D: TRBD2; J: TRBJ2-5; size: NA; V: TRBV5-6; CDR3: CASSFGLAVEETQYF; DNA: TGTGCCAGCAGCTTCGGCCTAGCGGTCGAAGAGACCCAGTACTTC
D: NA; J: TRBJ2-7; size: medium-sized; V: TRBV20-1; CDR3: CSANRDYEQYF; DNA: TGCAGTGCGAACAGAGACTACGAGCAGTACTTC
D: TRBD2; J: TRBJ2-7; size: once; V: TRBV11-2; CDR3: CASSLSGGSGEQYF; DNA: TGTGCCAGCAGCCTTAGCGGGGGGTCGGGCGAGCAGTACTTC
D: NA; J: TRBJ2-1; size: few; V: TRBV6-1; CDR3: CASREGTAIRGEQFF; DNA: TGTGCCAGCAGGGAGGGGACTGCGATCAGGGGTGAGCAGTTCTTC
D: NA; J: TRBJ1-1; size: medium-sized; V: TRBV2; CDR3: CASNQGRMGNAEAFF; DNA: TGTGCCAGCAACCAAGGACGGATGGGGAACGCTGAAGCTTTCTTT
D: TRBD1; J: TRBJ1-2; size: few; V: TRBV6-1; CDR3: CASSGMRTGQGLNYGYTF; DNA: TGTGCCAGCAGTGGGATGAGGACAGGTCAGGGGCTGAACTATGGCTACACCTTC
D: NA; J: TRBJ1-1; size: many; V: TRBV10-3; CDR3: CAISEGGGTGTEAFF; DNA: TGTGCCATCAGTGAGGGGGGGGGGACCGGCACTGAAGCTTTCTTT